This T cell receptor beta chain stems from a study of cytomegalovirus exposure and HLA in healthy donors. The method was immunoSEQ multiplex PCR; TCRdb's version includes in-frame clones alone and lacks a portion of them. The sample includes about 150,000 clones, around 90% of them seen just once. Germline CDR1 and CDR2: LNHDA and SQIVND (reference sequence). The CDR3 has 14 residues. J lost 6 bases, V lost 5 bases, and 8 bases had no gene match. The clonotype was recovered from a man aged 18-30 years in good health and CMV-seropositive. The V call is TRBV19, the J call TRBJ2-7, with TRBD1 matching over 9 bases. The sequenced sample was PBMCs. CDR3 in amino acids: CASSETGGASEQYF. DNA for the CDR3: TGTGCCAGTAGTGAGACAGGGGGAGCGAGCGAGCAGTACTTC.